A single TCR beta chain is shown here with its context. The sample is drawn from a study of OX40 agonist ivuxolimab in advanced cancers. Germline values: CDR1 KGHSH, CDR2 LQKENI. With 3 bases removed from V and 0 bases from J, the gap between germline ends came to 8 bases. The CDR3 is 14 residues long. Assay: immunoSEQ multiplex PCR; the TCRdb copy retains only in-frame clones and omits some. The profile covers about 80,000 clones, with around 86% appearing a single time and around 5.9% taken by the ten largest. The receptor's source is an adult with an advanced solid tumor such as melanoma, head and neck, liver or kidney cancer. The V and J genes are TRBV18 and TRBJ1-1; D is perhaps TRBD1 (6 bases). The material sequenced was CD4+ or CD8+ T cells sorted from blood, taken in a trial of the OX40 agonist ivuxolimab. The CDR3 DNA sequence: TGTGCCAGCTCACCGGGGGCAGTGAACACTGAAGCTTTCTTT. Translating it yields CASSPGAVNTEAFF.